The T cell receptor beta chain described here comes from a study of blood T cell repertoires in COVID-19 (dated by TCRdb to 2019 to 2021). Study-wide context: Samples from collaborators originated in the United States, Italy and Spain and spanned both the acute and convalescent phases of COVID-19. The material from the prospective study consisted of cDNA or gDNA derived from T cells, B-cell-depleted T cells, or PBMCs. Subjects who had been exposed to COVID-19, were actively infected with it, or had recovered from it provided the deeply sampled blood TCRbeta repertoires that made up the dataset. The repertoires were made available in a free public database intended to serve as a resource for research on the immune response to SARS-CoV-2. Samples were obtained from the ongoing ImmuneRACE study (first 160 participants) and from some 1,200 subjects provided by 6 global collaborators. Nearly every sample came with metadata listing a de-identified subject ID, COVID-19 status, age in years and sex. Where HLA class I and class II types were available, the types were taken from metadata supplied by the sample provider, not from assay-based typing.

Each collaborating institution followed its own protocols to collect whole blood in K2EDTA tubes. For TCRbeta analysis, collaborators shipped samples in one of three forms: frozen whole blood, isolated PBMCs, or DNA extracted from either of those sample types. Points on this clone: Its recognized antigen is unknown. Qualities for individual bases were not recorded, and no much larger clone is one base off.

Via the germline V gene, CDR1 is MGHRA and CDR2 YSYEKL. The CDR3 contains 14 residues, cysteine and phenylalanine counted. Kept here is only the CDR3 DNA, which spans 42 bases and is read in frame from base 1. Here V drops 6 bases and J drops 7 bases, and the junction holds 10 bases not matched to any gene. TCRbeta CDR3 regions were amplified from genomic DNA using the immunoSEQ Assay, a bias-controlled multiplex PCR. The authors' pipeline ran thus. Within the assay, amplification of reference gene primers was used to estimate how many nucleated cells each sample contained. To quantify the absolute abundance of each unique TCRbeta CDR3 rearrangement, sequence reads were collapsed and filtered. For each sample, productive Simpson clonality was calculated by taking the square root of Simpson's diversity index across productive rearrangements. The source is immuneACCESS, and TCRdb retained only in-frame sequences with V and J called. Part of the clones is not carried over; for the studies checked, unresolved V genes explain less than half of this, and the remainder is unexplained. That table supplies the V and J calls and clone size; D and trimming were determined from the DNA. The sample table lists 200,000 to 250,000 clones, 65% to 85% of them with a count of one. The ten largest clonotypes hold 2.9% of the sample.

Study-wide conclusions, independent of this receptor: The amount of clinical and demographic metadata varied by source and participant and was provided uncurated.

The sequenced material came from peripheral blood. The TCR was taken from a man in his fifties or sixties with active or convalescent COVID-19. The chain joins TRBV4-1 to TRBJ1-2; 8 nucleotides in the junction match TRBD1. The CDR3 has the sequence CASRSLQGAGGYTF. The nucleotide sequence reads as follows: TGCGCCAGCAGATCCCTCCAGGGGGCAGGTGGCTACACCTTC.